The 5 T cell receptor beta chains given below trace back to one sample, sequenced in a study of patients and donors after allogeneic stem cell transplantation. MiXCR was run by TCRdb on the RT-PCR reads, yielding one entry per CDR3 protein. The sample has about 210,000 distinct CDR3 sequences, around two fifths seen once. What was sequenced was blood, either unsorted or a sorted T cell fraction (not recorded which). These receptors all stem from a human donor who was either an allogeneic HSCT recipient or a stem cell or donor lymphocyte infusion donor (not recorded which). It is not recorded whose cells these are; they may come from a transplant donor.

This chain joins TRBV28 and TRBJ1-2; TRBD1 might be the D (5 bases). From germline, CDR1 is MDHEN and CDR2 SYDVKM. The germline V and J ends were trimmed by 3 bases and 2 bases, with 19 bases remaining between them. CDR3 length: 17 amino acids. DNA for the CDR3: TGTGCCAGCAGTTTGAGTACAGGCCGGTTACGAAACTATGGCTACACCTTC. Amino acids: CASSLSTGRLRNYGYTF.

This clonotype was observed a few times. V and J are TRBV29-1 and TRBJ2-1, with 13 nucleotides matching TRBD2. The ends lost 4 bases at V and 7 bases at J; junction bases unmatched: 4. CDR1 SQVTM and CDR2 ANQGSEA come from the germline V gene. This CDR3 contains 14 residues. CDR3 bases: TGCAGCGTTGGAAGGACTAGCGGGGGTAATGAGCAGTTCTTC. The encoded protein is CSVGRTSGGNEQFF.

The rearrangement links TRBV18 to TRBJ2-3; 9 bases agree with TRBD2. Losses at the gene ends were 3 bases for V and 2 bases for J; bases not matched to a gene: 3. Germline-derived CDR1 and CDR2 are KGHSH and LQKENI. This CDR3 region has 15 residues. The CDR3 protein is CASSPLAGDTDTQYF. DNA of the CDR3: TGTGCCAGCTCACCTTTAGCGGGGGACACAGATACGCAGTATTTT.

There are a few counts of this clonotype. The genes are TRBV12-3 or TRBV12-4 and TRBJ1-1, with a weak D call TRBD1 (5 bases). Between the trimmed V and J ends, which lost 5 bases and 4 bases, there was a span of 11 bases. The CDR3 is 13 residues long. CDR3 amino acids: CASSTAGLTEAFF. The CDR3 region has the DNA TGTGCCAGCAGTACAGCGGGACTCACTGAAGCTTTCTTT.

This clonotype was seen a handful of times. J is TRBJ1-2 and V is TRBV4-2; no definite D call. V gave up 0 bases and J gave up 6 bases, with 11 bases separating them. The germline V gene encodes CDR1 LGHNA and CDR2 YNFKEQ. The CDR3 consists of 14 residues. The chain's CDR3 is CASSQDFPADGYTF. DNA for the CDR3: TGTGCCAGCAGCCAAGACTTCCCGGCGGATGGCTACACCTTC.